This T cell receptor beta chain was sequenced during a study of early T cells in non-severe SARS-CoV-2 infection. Study details: Sequencing of bulk RNA from unsorted whole blood was done, without chain pairing. Whole-study results and caveats: Reliance on VDJdb matching favored anti-spike CD8 responses; private and CD4 specificities were missed.

Notes on this clonotype: Its antigen is currently unknown.

Individual cDNA molecules received unique molecular identifiers. TCRdb redid the calling of the 5' RACE reads with MiXCR, one entry per CDR3 protein. The profile shows some 45,000 distinct CDR3 sequences, around 10% of them singletons. After removal of 0 bases from V and 6 bases from J, the junction contained 6 bases not matched to a gene. This CDR3 has 16 residues. Per germline, CDR1 SGDLS and CDR2 YYNGEE. The chain carries TRBV9 and TRBJ2-3; 11 bases align to TRBD2. The sequence was obtained from an adult who was a healthcare worker with PCR-confirmed SARS-CoV-2 infection or an uninfected control (not recorded which). The sequencing used whole blood, collected at baseline. CDR3 DNA sequence: TGTGCCAGCAGCGTAGCTACTAGCGGGAGAGGGGATACGCAGTATTTT. It yields the protein CASSVATSGRGDTQYF. The full variable domain, in which reference TRBV9 and TRBJ2-3 provide the parts outside the CDR3, is DSGVTQTPKHLITATGQRVTLRCSPRSGDLSVYWYQQSLDQGLQFLIQYYNGEERAKGNILERFSAQQFPDLHSELNLSSLELGDSALYFCASSVATSGRGDTQYFGPGTRLTVL.